Following are 32 T cell receptor beta chains from one sample sequenced in a study of tumor and adjacent non-tumor tissue in lung cancer. Three rounds of nested PCR, following a modified ARM-PCR protocol, produced the TCRbeta library. TCRdb redid the calling of the multiplex PCR reads with MiXCR, one entry per CDR3 protein. The table lists 48,000 or so distinct CDR3 sequences, roughly two thirds of them singletons, with approximately 30% in the top ten. RNA was extracted from bulk tissue without any cell sorting. This non-tumor lung sample came from over 3 cm beyond the tumor edge. Material for sequencing was distant non-tumor lung tissue. The source of these receptors is a woman aged 70-85 years with non-small cell lung cancer.

To note about this clonotype: The germline gene is not matched at one end of the junction; a read error may be the cause. This chain joins TRBV12-3 or TRBV12-4 and TRBJ2-1; maybe TRBD2 (6 bases). The CDR3 is 12 amino acids. The CDR3 protein is CPSSPGGNEQFF. The DNA of the CDR3 is TGTCCCAGCAGTCCCGGGGGTAATGAGCAGTTTTTC.

This clonotype was detected only a few times. One junction end disagrees with the germline gene, perhaps due to a read error. V usage is TRBV11-3 and J usage is TRBJ2-2; D is undetermined. This CDR3 contains 17 residues. Germline V lookup: CDR1 SGHNT, CDR2 YENEEA. CDR3 protein: CAGSPHQSTSNTGELFF. In DNA form, the CDR3 reads TGTGCCGGCAGCCCCCATCAATCTACTTCGAACACCGGGGAGCTGTTTTTT.

The J gene is TRBJ2-1, the V gene TRBV28; D may be TRBD2 (5 bases). The V end lost 3 bases, the J end lost 2 bases, and 11 bases lay between the germline ends. This CDR3 contains 15 residues. The V gene's germline CDR1 is MDHEN and CDR2 SYDVKM. Here the CDR3 DNA reads TGTGCCAGCAGTTTGATAGCGTCTGCCTACAATGAGCAGTTCTTC. It codes for CASSLIASAYNEQFF.

This clonotype was seen a handful of times. This may come from a read error, since a much larger clone is one base off. V usage is TRBV6-1 and J usage is TRBJ2-2; the D is unclear. CDR1 and CDR2 from the germline V gene are MNHNS and SASEGT. The CDR3 totals 13 residues. CDR3 amino acids: CTSSVPNTGELFF. The CDR3 DNA follows: TGTACCAGCAGTGTTCCGAACACCGGGGAGCTGTTTTTT.

About this clonotype: A much more abundant neighbour one base away suggests this may be a read error. The chain employs TRBV11-2 and TRBJ2-7, with D unresolved. This CDR3 is 12 amino acids long. Germline V CDR1 and CDR2: SGHAT, FQNNGV. Here the CDR3 reads CTSSSPSYEQYF. CDR3 DNA: TGTACCAGCAGCTCCCCCAGCTACGAGCAGTACTTC. The full variable domain, with the rest looked up from reference TRBV11-2 and TRBJ2-7, is EAGVAQSPRYKIIEKRQSVAFWCNPISGHATLYWYQQILGQGPKLLIQFQNNGVVDDSQLPKDRFSAERLKGVDSTLKIQPAKLEDSAVYLCTSSSPSYEQYFGPGTRLTVT.

A word on this clonotype: Because the CDR3's place on the DNA is in doubt, the DNA is left out and the CDR3 is given as listed by TCRdb. The chain carries TRBV12-3 or TRBV12-4 and TRBJ2-4; the DNA was not compared with TRBD1, the D call given in the table. With termini counted, the CDR3 has 15 amino acids. CDR3 sequence: CASSLVVGGGSIQYF.

As concerns this clonotype: The CDR3 carries no conserved terminal phenylalanine or tryptophan, so it likely arises from a read error. Because the CDR3's place on the DNA is in doubt, the DNA is left out and the CDR3 is given as listed by TCRdb. The rearrangement uses TRBV7-9 and TRBJ2-7; the table gives TRBD1 as D, unverified against the DNA. The CDR3 contains 15 residues when both ends are counted. From germline, CDR1 is SEHNR and CDR2 FQNEAQ (reference sequence). CDR3 sequence: CASSPPQGSGYEQYL.

This chain uses TRBV6-6 with TRBJ1-2; no clear D. The CDR3 extends over 15 amino acids. The ends were cut back, 10 bases at V and 4 bases at J, with 22 bases in the middle. Germline loops: CDR1 MNHNY, CDR2 SVGAGI (reference sequence). The CDR3 DNA follows: TGTGCCAACAGCCTGGATAGGGAAAGGGCCTATGGCTACACCTTC. Its protein is CANSLDRERAYGYTF.

This clonotype was detected a few times. The chain carries TRBV2 and TRBJ2-1; perhaps TRBD2 as D (5 bases). This CDR3 has 15 amino acids. Germline V gives CDR1 SNHLY, CDR2 FYNNEI. V was clipped by 6 bases and J by 0 bases, with 12 bases between them. For the CDR3, the DNA is TGTGCCAGCAGGAAACTAGTCGACTCCTACAATGAGCAGTTCTTC. Its protein product is CASRKLVDSYNEQFF. Looking up the rest from reference TRBV2 and TRBJ2-1 gives the full variable domain: EPEVTQTPSHQVTQMGQEVILRCVPISNHLYFYWYRQILGQKVEFLVSFYNNEISEKSEIFDDQFSVERPDGSNFTLKIRSTKLEDSAMYFCASRKLVDSYNEQFFGPGTRLTVL.

This chain connects TRBV11-2 to TRBJ1-2; 8 bases agree with TRBD1. The germline gives CDR1 SGHAT, CDR2 FQNNGV. Trimming removed 5 bases from V and 3 bases from J; junction bases left unmatched: 2. The CDR3 is 13 amino acids. For the CDR3, the DNA is TGTGCCAGCAGCCCGGGACAGGACTATGGCTACACCTTC. Translated: CASSPGQDYGYTF.

This sequence joins TRBV11-2 and TRBJ2-7; 12 positions match TRBD2. CDR3 length: 14 residues. CDR1 is SGHAT, CDR2 FQNNGV, per germline. V shed 3 bases and J 6 bases; nucleotides not matched to a gene: 3. CDR3 DNA: TGTGCCAGCAGCTTGACTAGCGGGAGCGCCGAGCAGTACTTC. This gives the protein CASSLTSGSAEQYF.

This clonotype was seen once. The chain joins TRBV6-1 to TRBJ2-3; D perhaps matches TRBD1 (5 bases). Trimming left V 10 bases short and J 5 bases short, with 19 bases between. Germline V gives CDR1 MNHNS, CDR2 SASEGT. The CDR3 runs to 14 residues. The CDR3 spells CANSLDRGIDTQYF. The CDR3 coding sequence is TGTGCCAACAGCTTAGACAGAGGCATAGATACGCAGTATTTT.

A remark on this clonotype: Its ends do not fully match the called genes, so a read error is possible. The rearrangement joins TRBV10-3 to TRBJ2-1; unclear D gene. Germline V gene sequence: CDR1 ENHRY, CDR2 SYGVKD. The CDR3 consists of 13 residues. In nucleotides, the CDR3 is TGTGTCATCACTCCCAGCCCCGCTGGTGGGTCGTTCTTC. It is translated as CVITPSPAGGSFF.

Turning to this clonotype: This may arise from a read error, as a much more abundant clone is one base away. The chain carries TRBV28 and TRBJ2-2; no firm D call. The germline V gene encodes CDR1 MDHEN and CDR2 SYDVKM. V lost 7 bases, J lost 7 bases, and 22 bases lay in between. The CDR3 consists of 16 residues. CDR3 loop: CASTSEGVGYSGELFF. The CDR3, as DNA: TGTGCCAGCACCTCGGAAGGCGTCGGGTATAGCGGGGAGCTGTTTTTT.

As to this clonotype: A much larger clone sits a single nucleotide away, making a read error possible. V and J are TRBV5-4 and TRBJ2-5; 7 nucleotides agree with TRBD1. The CDR3 consists of 15 residues. Per the germline V gene, CDR1 is SGHNT and CDR2 is YYREEE (reference sequence). In DNA form, the CDR3 reads TGTCCCAGCAGACACCGGGGACAGTACCAAGAGACCCAGTACTTC. Protein: CPSRHRGQYQETQYF. The full variable domain, in which reference TRBV5-4 and TRBJ2-5 provide the parts outside the CDR3, is ETGVTQSPTHLIKTRGQQVTLRCSSQSGHNTVSWYQQALGQGPQFIFQYYREEENGRGNFPPRFSGLQFPNYSSELNVNALELDDSALYLCPSRHRGQYQETQYFGPGTRLLVL.

Remarks on this clonotype: One end of the junction fails to match germline, which may point to a read error. The chain's CDR3 is CASSHGTENTEVFF. The CDR3 DNA reads as TGCGCTAGCAGCCACGGGACAGAGAACACTGAAGTTTTCTTT. This chain links TRBV4-1 with TRBJ1-1; 7 nucleotides match TRBD1. Germline V CDR1 and CDR2: MGHRA, YSYEKL. This CDR3 is built from 14 residues.

The V call is TRBV15, the J call TRBJ2-3; D might be TRBD2 (6 bases). The germline V gene encodes CDR1 LNHNV and CDR2 YYDKDF (reference sequence). V was shortened by 1 base and J by 1 base, with 9 bases between the two germline ends. The CDR3 extends over 15 amino acids. The CDR3 region is CATSRVSGGTDTQYF. The CDR3 DNA reads TGTGCCACCAGCAGAGTTAGCGGAGGCACAGATACGCAGTATTTT.

In regard to this clonotype: Its ends do not fully match the called genes, so a read error is possible. The chain links TRBV10-2 to TRBJ2-1; the match to TRBD2 covers 10 bases. Germline-derived CDR1 and CDR2 are WSHSY and SAAADI. This CDR3 comprises 17 residues. CDR3 protein: CTSSYLSSGSSYNEQFF. CDR3 sequence (DNA): TGCACCAGCAGCTACCTATCTAGCGGGAGCTCCTACAATGAGCAGTTCTTC.

As to this clonotype: One junction end does not reproduce the germline sequence, and a read error may be involved. The chain employs TRBV6-2 or TRBV6-3 and TRBJ2-7, with D unresolved. This CDR3 has 13 amino acids. Germline assignment: CDR1 MNHEY and CDR2 SVGEGT. Here the CDR3 reads CASSYLPTYKQYF. The DNA of the CDR3 is TGTGCCAGTAGTTACCTCCCTACCTACAAGCAGTACTTC.

The sample holds many counts of this clonotype. The chain carries TRBV12-3 or TRBV12-4 and TRBJ2-7, with 11 bases identical to TRBD1. V trimming: 4 bases; J trimming: 1 base; junction bases outside the gene matches: 6. This CDR3 is built from 16 residues. This CDR3 reads CASSYVGTGGSYEQYF. Written as DNA, the CDR3 is TGTGCCAGCAGTTATGTTGGGACAGGGGGGTCCTACGAGCAGTACTTC.

In the case of this clonotype: The germline gene is not matched at one end of the junction; a read error may be the cause. The genes are TRBV6-6 and TRBJ1-2, with D maybe TRBD1 (5 bases). From germline, CDR1 is MNHNY and CDR2 SVGAGI (reference sequence). The length of the CDR3 is 14 residues. CDR3 protein: CGSSPTRTRDGYTF. CDR3 nucleotide sequence: TGTGGCAGCAGCCCCACCCGGACACGGGATGGCTACACCTTC.

The sample holds a few counts of this clonotype. The gene calls are TRBV20-1 and TRBJ2-1; D call uncertain. The germline gives CDR1 DFQATT, CDR2 SNEGSKA (reference sequence). Trimming took off 6 bases at V and 8 bases at J, with 17 bases between the two ends. The CDR3 sequence is 13 residues long. This CDR3 reads CSAIPLALDEQFF. In DNA form, the CDR3 reads TGCAGTGCCATACCCCTCGCGCTGGATGAGCAGTTCTTC.

Details on this clonotype: A much larger clone sits a single nucleotide away, making a read error possible. The chain joins TRBV6-6 to TRBJ1-2; tentatively, D is TRBD1 (5 bases). CDR1 and CDR2 (germline): MNHNY, SVGAGI (reference sequence). The CDR3 length is 13 residues. The V gene lost 6 bases and the J gene lost 5 bases, with 13 bases spanning the gap. The CDR3 coding sequence is TGTGCCAGCAGCGACAAGAGGGGTTATGGCTACACCTTC. Protein product: CASSDKRGYGYTF.

This clonotype showed up many times. The chain couples TRBV20-1 to TRBJ1-2, with D possibly TRBD1 on 5 matching bases. Germline V CDR1 and CDR2: DFQATT, SNEGSKA (reference sequence). Trimming removed 8 bases at V and 4 bases at J, with 14 bases between. The CDR3 length is 12 residues. In DNA form, the CDR3 reads TGCAGTACTCTCAGGGAATCCTATGGCTACACCTTC. Residues: CSTLRESYGYTF.

This clonotype occurred a few times. The chain links TRBV5-1 to TRBJ2-3, with 9 bases aligning to TRBD1. The length of the CDR3 is 15 residues. J gave up 2 bases and V 4 bases, and 5 bases lay outside the gene matches. From germline, CDR1 is SGHRS and CDR2 YFSETQ. The CDR3 loop is CASSQGQGSTDTQYF. CDR3 nucleotide sequence: TGCGCCAGCAGCCAGGGACAGGGATCCACAGATACGCAGTATTTT. Complete variable domain (other parts from reference TRBV5-1 and TRBJ2-3): KAGVTQTPRYLIKTRGQQVTLSCSPISGHRSVSWYQQTPGQGLQFLFEYFSETQRNKGNFPGRFSGRQFSNSRSEMNVSTLELGDSALYLCASSQGQGSTDTQYFGPGTRLTVL.

This clonotype was counted between two and nine times. Since the CDR3 does not end with the conserved phenylalanine or tryptophan, this likely comes from a read error. This sequence joins TRBV7-8 and TRBJ1-1; TRBD1 matches at 7 bases. V shed 3 bases, J shed 5 bases, and the junction held 3 bases outside the gene matches. From germline, CDR1 is SGHVS and CDR2 FQNEAQ. This CDR3 contains 13 residues. The CDR3 DNA reads TGTGCCAGCAGCTTCCAGGGGGAGACTGAAGCTTTCTTA. It encodes CASSFQGETEAFL.

V is TRBV29-1 and J is TRBJ2-4; D gene uncertain. Trimming pared 8 bases from V and 7 bases from J, leaving 18 bases between. Germline CDR1 reads SQVTM; CDR2 reads ANQGSEA. The CDR3 covers 13 residues. As DNA, the CDR3 is TGCAGCACCCTGACGTGGGCTGGGAACATTCAGTACTTC. Its protein product is CSTLTWAGNIQYF.

As to this clonotype: A much more abundant neighbour one base away suggests this may be a read error. This chain uses TRBV5-6 with TRBJ1-1; possible D gene TRBD1, 5 bases. Looked up from germline, CDR1 is SGHDT and CDR2 is YYEEEE. The CDR3 is 14 residues long. DNA for the CDR3: TGTGCCAGCAGCTTGGGGGCAGTGGACACTGATGCTTTCTTT. Protein: CASSLGAVDTDAFF.

This clonotype has a single count. The CDR3 carries no conserved terminal phenylalanine or tryptophan, so it likely arises from a read error. This chain connects TRBV29-1 to TRBJ2-5; D gene ambiguous. Trimming removed 4 bases at V and 5 bases at J, with 14 bases between. CDR3 length: 13 residues. Germline V lookup: CDR1 SQVTM, CDR2 ANQGSEA. This chain's CDR3 is CSVGDGPRETQYS. In nucleotides, the CDR3 is TGCAGCGTTGGGGATGGCCCCCGGGAGACCCAGTACTCC.

The genes are TRBV11-2 and TRBJ2-3, with a possible D match to TRBD2 (5 bases). In germline, CDR1 is SGHAT, CDR2 FQNNGV. There are 15 residues in the CDR3. V lost 9 bases and J 5 bases, leaving 21 bases between the germline ends. The CDR3 loop reads CASSVDVPGIDTQYF. The CDR3 bases are TGTGCCAGTAGCGTAGACGTCCCTGGCATAGATACGCAGTATTTT.

About this clonotype: Just one base apart from a much larger clone, this may be a read error. The V call is TRBV20-1, the J call TRBJ2-2; weak D call: TRBD1 (5 bases). CDR3 size: 14 residues. Germline lookup yields CDR1 DFQATT and CDR2 SNEGSKA (reference sequence). The DNA for the CDR3 is TGCAGTGCTAGGGGGCGCCCGTTAACCGAGGAGCTGTTTTTT. Encoded protein: CSARGRPLTEELFF.

V usage is TRBV20-1 and J usage is TRBJ1-3, with D possibly TRBD1 on 6 matching bases. Per the germline V gene, CDR1 is DFQATT and CDR2 is SNEGSKA (reference sequence). CDR3 size: 13 residues. Deletions cut 2 bases from V and 7 bases from J, with 12 bases between. CDR3 residues: CSARSSGANTIYF. DNA for the CDR3: TGCAGTGCTAGATCCTCGGGGGCGAACACCATATATTTT.